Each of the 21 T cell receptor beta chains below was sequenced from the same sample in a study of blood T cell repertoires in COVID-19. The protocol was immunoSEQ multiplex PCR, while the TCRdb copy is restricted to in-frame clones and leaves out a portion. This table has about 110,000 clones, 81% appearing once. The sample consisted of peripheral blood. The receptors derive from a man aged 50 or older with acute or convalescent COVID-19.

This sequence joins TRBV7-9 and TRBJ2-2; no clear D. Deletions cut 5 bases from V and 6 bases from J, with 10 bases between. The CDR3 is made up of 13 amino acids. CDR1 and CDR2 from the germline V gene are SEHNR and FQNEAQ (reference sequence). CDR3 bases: TGTGCCAGCAGCCCCAATGTAGCCGGGGAGCTGTTTTTT. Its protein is CASSPNVAGELFF.

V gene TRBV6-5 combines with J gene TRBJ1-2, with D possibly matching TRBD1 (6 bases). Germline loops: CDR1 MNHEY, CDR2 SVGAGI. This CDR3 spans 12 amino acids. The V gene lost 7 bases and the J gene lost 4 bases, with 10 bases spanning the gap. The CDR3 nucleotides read TGTGCCAGCACCAGGGGTCGCTATGGCTACACCTTC. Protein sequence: CASTRGRYGYTF.

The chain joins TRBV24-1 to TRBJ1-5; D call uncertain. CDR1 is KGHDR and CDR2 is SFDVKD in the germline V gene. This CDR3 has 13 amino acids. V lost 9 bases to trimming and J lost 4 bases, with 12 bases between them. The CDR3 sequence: CATAAGGNQPQHF. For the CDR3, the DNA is TGTGCCACCGCGGCAGGAGGGAATCAGCCCCAGCATTTT.

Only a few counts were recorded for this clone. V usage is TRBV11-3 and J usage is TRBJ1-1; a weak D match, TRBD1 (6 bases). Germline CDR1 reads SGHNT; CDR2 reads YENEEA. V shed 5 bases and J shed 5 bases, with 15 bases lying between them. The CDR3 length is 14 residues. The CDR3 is CASSGPRGGTEAFF. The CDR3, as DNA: TGTGCCAGCAGCGGGCCCCGAGGGGGAACTGAAGCTTTCTTT.

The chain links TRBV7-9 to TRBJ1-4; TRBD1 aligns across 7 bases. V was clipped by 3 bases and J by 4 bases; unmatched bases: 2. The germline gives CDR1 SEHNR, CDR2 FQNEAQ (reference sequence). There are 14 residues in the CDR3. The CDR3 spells CASSFAGGNEKLFF. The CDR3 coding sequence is TGTGCCAGCAGCTTTGCAGGGGGTAATGAAAAACTGTTTTTT.

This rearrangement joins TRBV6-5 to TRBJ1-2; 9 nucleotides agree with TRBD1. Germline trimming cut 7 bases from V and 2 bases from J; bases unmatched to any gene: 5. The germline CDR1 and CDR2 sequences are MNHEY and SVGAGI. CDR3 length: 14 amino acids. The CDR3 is CASTGTGFNYGYTF. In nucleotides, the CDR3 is TGTGCCAGCACCGGGACAGGGTTCAACTATGGCTACACCTTC.

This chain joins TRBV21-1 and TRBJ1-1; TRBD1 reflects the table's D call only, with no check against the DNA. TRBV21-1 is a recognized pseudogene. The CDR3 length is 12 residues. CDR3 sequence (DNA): TGTGCCAGCAGCAGCCGGGACAGGGGAGCTTTCTTT. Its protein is CASSSRDRGAFF.

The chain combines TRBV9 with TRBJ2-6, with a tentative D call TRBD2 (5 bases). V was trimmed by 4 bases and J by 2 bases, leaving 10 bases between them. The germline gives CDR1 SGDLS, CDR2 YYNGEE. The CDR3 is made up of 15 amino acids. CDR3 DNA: TGTGCCAGCAGCTATAGCGTAACTGGGGCCAACGTCCTGACTTTC. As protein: CASSYSVTGANVLTF.

For the CDR3, the DNA is TGTGCCAGCAGCTTAGTACTTGGAGAGGGATTCCATCAGTACTTC. It specifies CASSLVLGEGFHQYF. The gene calls are TRBV7-9 and TRBJ2-4; the D gene is possibly TRBD2 (5 bases). The CDR3 totals 15 residues. Germline V lookup: CDR1 SEHNR, CDR2 FQNEAQ (reference sequence). V was pared by 1 base and J by 12 bases, with 19 bases between. Supplemented by reference TRBV7-9 and TRBJ2-4, the full variable domain reads DTGVSQNPRHKITKRGQNVTFRCDPISEHNRLYWYRQTLGQGPEFLTYFQNEAQLEKSRLLSDRFSAERPKGSFSTLEIQRTEQGDSAMYLCASSLVLGEGFHQYFGAGTRLSVL.

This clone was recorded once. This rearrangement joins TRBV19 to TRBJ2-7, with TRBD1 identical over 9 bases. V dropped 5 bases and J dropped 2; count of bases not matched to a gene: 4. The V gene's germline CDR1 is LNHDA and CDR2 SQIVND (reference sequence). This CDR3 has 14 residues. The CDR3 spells CASSGRDRAYEQYF. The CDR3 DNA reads TGTGCCAGTAGTGGCCGGGACAGGGCCTACGAGCAGTACTTC.

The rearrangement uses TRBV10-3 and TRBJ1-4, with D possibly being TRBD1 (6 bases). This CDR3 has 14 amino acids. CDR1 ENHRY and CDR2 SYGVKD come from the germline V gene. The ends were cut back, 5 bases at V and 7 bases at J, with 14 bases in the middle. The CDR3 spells CAISSPGVGEKLFF. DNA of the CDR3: TGTGCCATCAGTTCTCCAGGGGTGGGTGAAAAACTGTTTTTT.

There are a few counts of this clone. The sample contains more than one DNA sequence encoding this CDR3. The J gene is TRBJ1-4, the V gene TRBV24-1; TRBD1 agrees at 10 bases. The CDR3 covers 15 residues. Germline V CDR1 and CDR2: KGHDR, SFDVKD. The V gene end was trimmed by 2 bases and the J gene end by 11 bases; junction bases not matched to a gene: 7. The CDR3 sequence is CATSDSKTGGVKLFF. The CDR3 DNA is TGTGCCACCAGTGATTCCAAGACAGGGGGCGTGAAACTGTTTTTT.

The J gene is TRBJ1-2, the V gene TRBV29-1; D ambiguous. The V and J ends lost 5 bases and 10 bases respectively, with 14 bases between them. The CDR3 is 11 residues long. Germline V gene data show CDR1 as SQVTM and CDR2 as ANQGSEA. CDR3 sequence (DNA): TGCAGCGTTCCCGAGGCGAATGACTACACCTTC. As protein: CSVPEANDYTF. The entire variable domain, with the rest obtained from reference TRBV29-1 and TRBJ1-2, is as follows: SAVISQKPSRDICQRGTSLTIQCQVDSQVTMMFWYRQQPGQSLTLIATANQGSEATYESGFVIDKFPISRPNLTFSTLTVSNMSPEDSSIYLCSVPEANDYTFGSGTRLTVV.

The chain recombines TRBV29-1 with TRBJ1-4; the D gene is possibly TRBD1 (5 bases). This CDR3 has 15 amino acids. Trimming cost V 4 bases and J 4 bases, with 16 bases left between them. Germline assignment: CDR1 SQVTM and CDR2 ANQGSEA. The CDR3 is CSVARDSQVNEKLFF. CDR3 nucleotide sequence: TGCAGCGTTGCCCGAGACAGCCAAGTTAATGAAAAACTGTTTTTT. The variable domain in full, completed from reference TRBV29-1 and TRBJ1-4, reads SAVISQKPSRDICQRGTSLTIQCQVDSQVTMMFWYRQQPGQSLTLIATANQGSEATYESGFVIDKFPISRPNLTFSTLTVSNMSPEDSSIYLCSVARDSQVNEKLFFGSGTQLSVL.

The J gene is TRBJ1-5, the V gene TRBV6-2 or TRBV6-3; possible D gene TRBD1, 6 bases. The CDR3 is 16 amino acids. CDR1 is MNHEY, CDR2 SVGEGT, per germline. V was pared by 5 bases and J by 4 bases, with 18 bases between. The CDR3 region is CASSEEQGYGNQPQHF. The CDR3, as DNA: TGTGCCAGCAGTGAGGAACAGGGATATGGGAATCAGCCCCAGCATTTT.

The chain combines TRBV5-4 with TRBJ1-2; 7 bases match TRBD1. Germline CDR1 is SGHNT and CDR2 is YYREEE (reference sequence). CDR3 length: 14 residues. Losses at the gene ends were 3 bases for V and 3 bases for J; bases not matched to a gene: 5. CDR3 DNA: TGTGCCAGCAGCTCTTCGGGACAGTACTATGGCTACACCTTC. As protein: CASSSSGQYYGYTF.

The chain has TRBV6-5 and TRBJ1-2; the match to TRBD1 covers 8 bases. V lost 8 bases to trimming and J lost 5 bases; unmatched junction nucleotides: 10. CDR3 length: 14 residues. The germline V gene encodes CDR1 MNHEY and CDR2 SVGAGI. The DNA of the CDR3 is TGTGCCAGCTTCGGGGGCAGGGGGCCGTATGGCTACACCTTC. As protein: CASFGGRGPYGYTF.

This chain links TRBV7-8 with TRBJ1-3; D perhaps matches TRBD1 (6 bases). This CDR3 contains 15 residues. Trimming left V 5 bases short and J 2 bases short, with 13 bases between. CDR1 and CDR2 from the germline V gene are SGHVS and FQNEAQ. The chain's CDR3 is CASSQAGTTGNTIYF. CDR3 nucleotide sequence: TGTGCCAGCAGCCAGGCCGGGACAACTGGAAACACCATATATTTT.

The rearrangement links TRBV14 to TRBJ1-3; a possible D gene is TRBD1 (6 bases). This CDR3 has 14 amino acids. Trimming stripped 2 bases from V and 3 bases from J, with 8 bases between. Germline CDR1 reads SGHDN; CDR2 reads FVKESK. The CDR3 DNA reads TGTGCCAGCAGCCAATCCAGGGGTGGAAACACCATATATTTT. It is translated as CASSQSRGGNTIYF. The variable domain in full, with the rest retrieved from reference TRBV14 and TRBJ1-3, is EAGVTQFPSHSVIEKGQTVTLRCDPISGHDNLYWYRRVMGKEIKFLLHFVKESKQDESGMPNNRFLAERTGGTYSTLKVQPAELEDSGVYFCASSQSRGGNTIYFGEGSWLTVV.

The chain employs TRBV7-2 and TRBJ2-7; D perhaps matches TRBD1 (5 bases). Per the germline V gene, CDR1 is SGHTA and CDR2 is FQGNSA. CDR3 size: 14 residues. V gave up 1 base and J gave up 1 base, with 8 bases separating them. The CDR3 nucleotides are TGTGCCAGCAGCTTAGTTGGGGCATCCTACGAGCAGTACTTC. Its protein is CASSLVGASYEQYF.

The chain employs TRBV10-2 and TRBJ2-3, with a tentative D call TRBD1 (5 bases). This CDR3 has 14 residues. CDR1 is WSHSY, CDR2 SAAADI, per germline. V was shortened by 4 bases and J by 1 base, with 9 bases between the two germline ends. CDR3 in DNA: TGCGCCAGCAGTGCTGGCAGGGGCACAGATACGCAGTATTTT. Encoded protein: CASSAGRGTDTQYF.